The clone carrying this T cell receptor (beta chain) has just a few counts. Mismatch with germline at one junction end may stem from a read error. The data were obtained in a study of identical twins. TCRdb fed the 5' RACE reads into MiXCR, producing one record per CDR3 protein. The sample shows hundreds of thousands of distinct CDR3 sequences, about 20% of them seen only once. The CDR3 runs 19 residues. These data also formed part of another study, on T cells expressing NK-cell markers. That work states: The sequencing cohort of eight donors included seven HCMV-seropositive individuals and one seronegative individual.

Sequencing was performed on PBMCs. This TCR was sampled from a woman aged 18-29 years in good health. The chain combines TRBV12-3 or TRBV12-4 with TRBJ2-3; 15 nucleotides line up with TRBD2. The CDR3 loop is CACSLVGTSGGTSTDTQYF. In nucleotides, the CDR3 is TGTGCCTGCAGTTTAGTCGGGACTAGCGGGGGGACTAGCACAGATACGCAGTATTTT.